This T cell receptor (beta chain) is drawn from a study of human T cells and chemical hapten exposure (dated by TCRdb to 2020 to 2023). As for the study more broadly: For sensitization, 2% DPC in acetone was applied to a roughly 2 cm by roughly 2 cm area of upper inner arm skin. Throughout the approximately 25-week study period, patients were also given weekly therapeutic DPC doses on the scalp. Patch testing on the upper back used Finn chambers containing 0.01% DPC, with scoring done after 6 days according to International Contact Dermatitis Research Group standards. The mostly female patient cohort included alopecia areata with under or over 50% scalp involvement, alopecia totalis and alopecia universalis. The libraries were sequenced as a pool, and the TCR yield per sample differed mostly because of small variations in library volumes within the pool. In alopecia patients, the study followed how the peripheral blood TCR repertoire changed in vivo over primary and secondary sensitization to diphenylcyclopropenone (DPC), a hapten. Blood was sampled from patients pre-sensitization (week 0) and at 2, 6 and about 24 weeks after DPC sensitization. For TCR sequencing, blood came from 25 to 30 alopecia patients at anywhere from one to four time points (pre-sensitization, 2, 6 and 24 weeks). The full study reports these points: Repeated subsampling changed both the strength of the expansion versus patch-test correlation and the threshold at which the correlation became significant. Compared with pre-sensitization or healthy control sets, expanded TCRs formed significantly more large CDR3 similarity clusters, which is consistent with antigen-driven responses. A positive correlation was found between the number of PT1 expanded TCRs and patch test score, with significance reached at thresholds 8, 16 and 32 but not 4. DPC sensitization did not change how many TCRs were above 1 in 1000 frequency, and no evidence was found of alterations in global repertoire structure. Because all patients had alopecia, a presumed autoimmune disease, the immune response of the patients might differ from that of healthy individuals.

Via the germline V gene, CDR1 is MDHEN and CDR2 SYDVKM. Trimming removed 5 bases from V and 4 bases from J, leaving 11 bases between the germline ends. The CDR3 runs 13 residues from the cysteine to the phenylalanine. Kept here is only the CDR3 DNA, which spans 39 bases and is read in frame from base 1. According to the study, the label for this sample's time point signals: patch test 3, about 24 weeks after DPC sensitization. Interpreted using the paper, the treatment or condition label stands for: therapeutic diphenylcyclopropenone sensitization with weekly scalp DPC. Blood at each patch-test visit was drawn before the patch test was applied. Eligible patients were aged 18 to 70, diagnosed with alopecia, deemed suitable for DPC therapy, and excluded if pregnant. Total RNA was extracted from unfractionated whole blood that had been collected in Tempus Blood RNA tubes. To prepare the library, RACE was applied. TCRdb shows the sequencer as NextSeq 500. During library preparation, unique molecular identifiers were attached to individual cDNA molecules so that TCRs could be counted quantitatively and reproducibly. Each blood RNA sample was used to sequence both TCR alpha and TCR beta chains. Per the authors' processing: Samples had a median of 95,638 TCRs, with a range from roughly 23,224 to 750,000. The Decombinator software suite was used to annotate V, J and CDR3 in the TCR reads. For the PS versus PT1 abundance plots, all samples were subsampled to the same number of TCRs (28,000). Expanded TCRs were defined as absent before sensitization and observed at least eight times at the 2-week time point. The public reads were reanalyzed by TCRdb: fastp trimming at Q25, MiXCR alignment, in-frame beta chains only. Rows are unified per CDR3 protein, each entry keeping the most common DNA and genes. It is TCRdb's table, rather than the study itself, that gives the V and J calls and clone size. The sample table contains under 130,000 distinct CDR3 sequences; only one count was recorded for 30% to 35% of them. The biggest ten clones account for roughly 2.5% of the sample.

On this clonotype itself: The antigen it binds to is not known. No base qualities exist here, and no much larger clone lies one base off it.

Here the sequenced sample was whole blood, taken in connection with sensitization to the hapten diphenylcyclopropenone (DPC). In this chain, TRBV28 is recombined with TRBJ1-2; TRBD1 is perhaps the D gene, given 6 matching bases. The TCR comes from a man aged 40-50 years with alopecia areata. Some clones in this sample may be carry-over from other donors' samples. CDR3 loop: CASSKDRFYGYTF. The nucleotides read TGTGCCAGCAGTAAGGACAGATTCTATGGCTACACCTTC.